The 21 T cell receptor beta chains below all came from one sample that was sequenced in a study of blood T cell repertoires in COVID-19. Method: immunoSEQ multiplex PCR; TCRdb's copy keeps in-frame clones and lacks some. The table shows approximately 70,000 clones, with about nine tenths occurring only once. The specimen sequenced was peripheral blood. Receptor source: a woman aged 18-29 years with acute or convalescent COVID-19.

V gene TRBV18 combines with J gene TRBJ1-2; perhaps TRBD1 as D (6 bases). Trimming shortened V by 3 bases and J by 7 bases, and 21 bases separated the two germline ends. There are 16 residues in the CDR3. Germline V lookup: CDR1 KGHSH, CDR2 LQKENI. The CDR3 DNA sequence: TGTGCCAGCTCACCTCCCGTCCGTTCAGGGGCCTTTGGCTACACCTTC. Protein: CASSPPVRSGAFGYTF. Variable domain in full (rest from reference TRBV18 and TRBJ1-2): NAGVMQNPRHLVRRRGQEARLRCSPMKGHSHVYWYRQLPEEGLKFMVYLQKENIIDESGMPKERFSAEFPKEGPSILRIQQVVRGDSAAYFCASSPPVRSGAFGYTFGSGTRLTVV.

This clone has a single count. The V and J genes are TRBV5-8 and TRBJ2-7; 11 bases are shared with TRBD1. This CDR3 contains 15 residues. Germline trimming cut 5 bases from V and 4 bases from J; bases unmatched to any gene: 8. Germline V gene sequence: CDR1 SGHTS, CDR2 YDEGEE. DNA for the CDR3: TGTGCCAGCAGGCCAACCGGGACAGGGGGTTACGAGCAGTACTTC. This sequence encodes CASRPTGTGGYEQYF.

This sequence joins TRBV10-3 and TRBJ2-1; 15 bases agree with TRBD2. Germline V gene lookup returns CDR1 ENHRY and CDR2 SYGVKD. The CDR3 has 16 amino acids. With 3 bases clipped from V and 8 bases from J, the junction kept 5 bases outside the gene matches. The chain's CDR3 is CAISDPGLAGGHEQFF. CDR3 nucleotide sequence: TGTGCCATCAGTGATCCGGGACTAGCGGGAGGACATGAGCAGTTCTTC.

The CDR3 loop reads CASSPSPRARTYEQYF. The CDR3 coding sequence is TGTGCCAGCAGCCCTAGCCCCCGGGCCCGAACCTACGAGCAGTACTTC. The chain is built from TRBV3-1 (or the pseudogene TRBV3-2) and TRBJ2-7, with D perhaps matching TRBD2 (5 bases). V dropped 4 bases and J dropped 2 bases, with 18 bases sitting between them. The CDR3 length is 16 residues. Germline lookup yields CDR1 LGHDT and CDR2 YNNKEL (reference sequence).

The V and J genes are TRBV29-1 and TRBJ2-3, with no clear D. Germline assignment: CDR1 SQVTM and CDR2 ANQGSEA. The CDR3 length is 13 residues. V was shortened by 4 bases and J by 2 bases, with 10 bases between the two germline ends. This CDR3 is CSVVLGFTDTQYF. CDR3 DNA sequence: TGCAGCGTTGTTCTAGGATTCACAGATACGCAGTATTTT.

J is TRBJ1-1 and V is TRBV12-3 or TRBV12-4; D is undetermined. The V and J ends lost 3 bases and 6 bases respectively, with 8 bases between them. The CDR3 extends over 12 amino acids. CDR3 residues: CASSFINAEAFF. Here the CDR3 DNA reads TGTGCCAGCAGTTTCATCAATGCTGAAGCTTTCTTT.

The chain has TRBV6-5 and TRBJ1-1, with D maybe TRBD1 (5 bases). From germline, CDR1 is MNHEY and CDR2 SVGAGI. The CDR3 has 13 amino acids. V lost 6 bases to trimming and J lost 3 bases, with 11 bases between them. The CDR3 here is CASRTARYTEAFF. Written as DNA, the CDR3 is TGTGCCAGCAGGACAGCGCGATACACTGAAGCTTTCTTT.

V usage is TRBV5-8 and J usage is TRBJ1-5; 12 bases align to TRBD1. J gave up 3 bases and V 4 bases, and 8 bases lay outside the gene matches. The germline gives CDR1 SGHTS, CDR2 YDEGEE. The CDR3 spans 17 residues. CDR3 amino acids: CASSPGQGARVNQPQHF. CDR3 sequence (DNA): TGTGCCAGCAGCCCGGGACAGGGGGCGCGAGTCAATCAGCCCCAGCATTTT.

DNA of the CDR3: TGTGCCAGCAGTTACAGCTCCTACGAGCAGTACTTC. Translation gives CASSYSSYEQYF. J is TRBJ2-7 and V is TRBV12-3 or TRBV12-4; D gene uncertain. This CDR3 is built from 12 residues. Deletions cut 4 bases from V and 0 bases from J, with 4 bases between.

The chain is built from TRBV7-2 and TRBJ1-1, with unresolved D. This CDR3 is built from 15 residues. Trimming pared 2 bases from V and 3 bases from J, leaving 13 bases between. CDR1 is SGHTA, CDR2 FQGNSA, per germline. CDR3 DNA sequence: TGTGCCAGCAGCTTATCCATCACAGCTTACACTGAAGCTTTCTTT. Amino acids: CASSLSITAYTEAFF.

The CDR3 DNA reads as TGTGCCAGCAGCTTATCCGGGGGCTACACCTTC. Translating gives CASSLSGGYTF. The gene calls are TRBV13 and TRBJ1-2; unclear D gene. V was trimmed by 2 bases and J by 8 bases, leaving 6 bases between them. Germline CDR1 is PRHDT and CDR2 is FYEKMQ (reference sequence). The CDR3 runs 11 residues. The entire variable domain, with the rest obtained from reference TRBV13 and TRBJ1-2, is as follows: AAGVIQSPRHLIKEKRETATLKCYPIPRHDTVYWYQQGPGQDPQFLISFYEKMQSDKGSIPDRFSAQQFSDYHSELNMSSLELGDSALYFCASSLSGGYTFGSGTRLTVV.

The V and J genes are TRBV3-1 (or the pseudogene TRBV3-2) and TRBJ2-5; D gene unclear. V was cut by 3 bases and J by 0 bases, with 11 bases left in between. The CDR3 is made up of 15 amino acids. From germline, CDR1 is LGHDT and CDR2 YNNKEL (reference sequence). The CDR3 DNA is TGTGCCAGCAGCCACGCGCCGAGCCACCAAGAGACCCAGTACTTC. This encodes CASSHAPSHQETQYF.

Concerning this clone itself: Other DNA sequences of this sample code for an identical CDR3. The chain recombines TRBV7-2 with TRBJ1-4; possibly TRBD1 for D (6 bases). The CDR3 runs 13 residues. The germline V gene encodes CDR1 SGHTA and CDR2 FQGNSA. Trimming removed 3 bases at V and 8 bases at J, with 10 bases between. CDR3 sequence (DNA): TGTGCCAGCAGCTTGACAGGAGGCGAAAAACTGTTTTTT. This translates into CASSLTGGEKLFF.

The chain links TRBV10-3 to TRBJ2-7; D unclear. Trimming pared 5 bases from V and 1 base from J, leaving 9 bases between. This CDR3 region has 13 residues. CDR1 ENHRY and CDR2 SYGVKD come from the germline V gene. CDR3 loop: CAISFDISYEQYF. DNA of the CDR3: TGTGCCATCAGTTTCGACATATCCTACGAGCAGTACTTC.

CDR3 bases: TGTGCCAGCAGTGAGAGAAGAACAGGGGGCGGACCGTATGGCTACACCTTC. Translation: CASSERRTGGGPYGYTF. The genes are TRBV6-1 and TRBJ1-2; 9 positions match TRBD1. CDR1 and CDR2 from the germline V gene are MNHNS and SASEGT. The CDR3 loop spans 17 amino acids. J lost 5 bases, V lost 3 bases, and 13 bases had no gene match.

J is TRBJ2-7 and V is TRBV5-4; 10 bases match TRBD1. V trimming: 0 bases; J trimming: 6 bases; junction bases outside the gene matches: 6. This CDR3 spans 15 amino acids. CDR1 is SGHNT, CDR2 YYREEE, per germline (reference sequence). The CDR3 sequence: CASSLAGQGEVEQYF. DNA of the CDR3: TGTGCCAGCAGCTTGGCCGGACAGGGGGAGGTCGAGCAGTACTTC.

The chain joins TRBV2 to TRBJ1-1; 8 nucleotides align to TRBD1. Germline V gives CDR1 SNHLY, CDR2 FYNNEI. Trimming at V came to 7 bases and at J to 1 base, leaving 8 bases not matched to a gene. The CDR3 consists of 15 residues. CDR3 protein: CASIRDRRQNTEAFF. CDR3 DNA: TGTGCCAGCATAAGGGACAGGCGACAGAACACTGAAGCTTTCTTT.

The chain carries TRBV19 and TRBJ2-1, with D perhaps TRBD2 (5 bases). This CDR3 is built from 14 residues. Germline lookup yields CDR1 LNHDA and CDR2 SQIVND (reference sequence). Trimming took 6 bases from V and 0 from J, leaving 9 bases between them. The CDR3: CASRDWSSYNEQFF. The CDR3 DNA follows: TGTGCCAGTAGGGACTGGAGCTCCTACAATGAGCAGTTCTTC.

This clone was observed a single time. The rearrangement links TRBV5-6 to TRBJ1-1, with no clear D. CDR1 is SGHDT, CDR2 YYEEEE, per germline. V gave up 0 bases and J gave up 4 bases, with 10 bases separating them. The CDR3 loop spans 14 amino acids. The CDR3 region is CASSLERRFTEAFF. The CDR3 DNA sequence: TGTGCCAGCAGCTTGGAGCGACGTTTCACTGAAGCTTTCTTT.

Here the CDR3 reads CASSKALQGAVDTEAFF. CDR3 DNA: TGTGCCAGCAGCAAAGCGCTTCAGGGGGCCGTGGACACTGAAGCTTTCTTT. The chain recombines TRBV21-1 with TRBJ1-1; the table's TRBD1 call for D was not verified on the DNA. TRBV21-1 is tagged as a pseudogene. CDR3 size: 17 residues.

The chain carries TRBV9 and TRBJ2-1, with 13 nucleotides matching TRBD2. The J segment lost 8 bases and the V segment lost 3 bases, leaving 5 bases of the junction unmatched. The germline gives CDR1 SGDLS, CDR2 YYNGEE. The CDR3 extends over 15 amino acids. For the CDR3, the DNA is TGTGCCAGCAGCGCGACTAGCGGGAGGTCGGATGAGCAGTTCTTC. The encoded protein is CASSATSGRSDEQFF.